This TCR beta chain was recovered during a study of T-cell memory formation after mild COVID-19. TCRdb passed the 5' RACE reads through MiXCR, listing each CDR3 protein once. The data show approximately 390,000 distinct CDR3 sequences, with roughly 15% seen just once and around a fifth held by the top ten. This clonotype showed up just a few times. From germline, CDR1 is LNHDA and CDR2 SQIVND (reference sequence). The CDR3 is made up of 14 amino acids. Between the trimmed V and J ends, which lost 6 bases and 3 bases, there was a span of 15 bases. The specimen was PBMCs or a T cell subset sorted from them (not recorded which). The receptor was derived from a man aged 18 to 29 who had mild COVID-19 (a few samples of this study predate the infection). Cell type and time point are not known. The rearrangement uses TRBV19 and TRBJ2-7; D is ambiguous. CDR3 amino acids: CASSPRTGYYEQYF. The DNA for the CDR3 is TGTGCCAGTAGCCCACGGACCGGATACTACGAGCAGTACTTC.